Sequencing of this T cell receptor beta chain was carried out in a study of early T cells in non-severe SARS-CoV-2 infection. Looking at the study overall: Unpaired chains resulted from sequencing bulk RNA of unsorted whole blood. Study observations and caveats: Anti-spike CD8 specificities were favored by VDJdb matching, whose results missed private and CD4 specificities.

Each single cDNA molecule received a unique molecular identifier. TCRdb re-analysed the 5' RACE reads in MiXCR, keeping a single row per CDR3 protein. The sample lists tens of thousands of distinct CDR3 sequences, 11% to 15% occurring once. The CDR3 covers 17 residues. V shed 2 bases and J shed 4 bases, with 15 bases lying between them. Germline V lookup: CDR1 KGHSH, CDR2 LQKENI. Comment on this clonotype: Its specificity is unknown.

This clonotype originated in an adult who was a healthcare worker with PCR-confirmed SARS-CoV-2 infection or an uninfected control (not recorded which). V and J are TRBV18 and TRBJ2-6; D is ambiguous. Sequencing used whole blood. DNA for the CDR3: TGTGCCAGCTCACCAATTCATGGCGGAATGGGGGCCAACGTCCTGACTTTC. This codes for CASSPIHGGMGANVLTF.